This TCR beta chain was sequenced in a study of blood T cell repertoires in COVID-19. On the study more broadly: COVID-19 samples, acute and convalescent, were from the United States, Italy and Spain. Sources were T cells, B-cell-depleted T cells, or PBMCs; the material itself was cDNA or gDNA.

In the authors' workflow: Reference gene primer amplification gave estimated nucleated cell counts. Some clones are missing from TCRdb's copy, which holds only in-frame ones; the method was immunoSEQ multiplex PCR. That table furnishes V, J and clone size, whereas the DNA furnished D and trimming. The sample lists roughly 200,000 clones; approximately 87% were seen once. This CDR3 has 16 amino acids. Germline V gene lookup returns CDR1 MNHEY and CDR2 SMNVEV (reference sequence). Trimming at V came to 5 bases and at J to 6 bases, leaving 8 bases not matched to a gene. The TCR comes from a man aged 55-75 years who had recovered from COVID-19. V is TRBV27 and J is TRBJ2-2, with TRBD2 matching 11 bases. The sequencing input was peripheral blood. CDR3 in amino acids: CASSKAGTSGPGELFF. CDR3 DNA: TGTGCCAGCAGTAAGGCCGGGACTAGCGGCCCCGGGGAGCTGTTTTTT.